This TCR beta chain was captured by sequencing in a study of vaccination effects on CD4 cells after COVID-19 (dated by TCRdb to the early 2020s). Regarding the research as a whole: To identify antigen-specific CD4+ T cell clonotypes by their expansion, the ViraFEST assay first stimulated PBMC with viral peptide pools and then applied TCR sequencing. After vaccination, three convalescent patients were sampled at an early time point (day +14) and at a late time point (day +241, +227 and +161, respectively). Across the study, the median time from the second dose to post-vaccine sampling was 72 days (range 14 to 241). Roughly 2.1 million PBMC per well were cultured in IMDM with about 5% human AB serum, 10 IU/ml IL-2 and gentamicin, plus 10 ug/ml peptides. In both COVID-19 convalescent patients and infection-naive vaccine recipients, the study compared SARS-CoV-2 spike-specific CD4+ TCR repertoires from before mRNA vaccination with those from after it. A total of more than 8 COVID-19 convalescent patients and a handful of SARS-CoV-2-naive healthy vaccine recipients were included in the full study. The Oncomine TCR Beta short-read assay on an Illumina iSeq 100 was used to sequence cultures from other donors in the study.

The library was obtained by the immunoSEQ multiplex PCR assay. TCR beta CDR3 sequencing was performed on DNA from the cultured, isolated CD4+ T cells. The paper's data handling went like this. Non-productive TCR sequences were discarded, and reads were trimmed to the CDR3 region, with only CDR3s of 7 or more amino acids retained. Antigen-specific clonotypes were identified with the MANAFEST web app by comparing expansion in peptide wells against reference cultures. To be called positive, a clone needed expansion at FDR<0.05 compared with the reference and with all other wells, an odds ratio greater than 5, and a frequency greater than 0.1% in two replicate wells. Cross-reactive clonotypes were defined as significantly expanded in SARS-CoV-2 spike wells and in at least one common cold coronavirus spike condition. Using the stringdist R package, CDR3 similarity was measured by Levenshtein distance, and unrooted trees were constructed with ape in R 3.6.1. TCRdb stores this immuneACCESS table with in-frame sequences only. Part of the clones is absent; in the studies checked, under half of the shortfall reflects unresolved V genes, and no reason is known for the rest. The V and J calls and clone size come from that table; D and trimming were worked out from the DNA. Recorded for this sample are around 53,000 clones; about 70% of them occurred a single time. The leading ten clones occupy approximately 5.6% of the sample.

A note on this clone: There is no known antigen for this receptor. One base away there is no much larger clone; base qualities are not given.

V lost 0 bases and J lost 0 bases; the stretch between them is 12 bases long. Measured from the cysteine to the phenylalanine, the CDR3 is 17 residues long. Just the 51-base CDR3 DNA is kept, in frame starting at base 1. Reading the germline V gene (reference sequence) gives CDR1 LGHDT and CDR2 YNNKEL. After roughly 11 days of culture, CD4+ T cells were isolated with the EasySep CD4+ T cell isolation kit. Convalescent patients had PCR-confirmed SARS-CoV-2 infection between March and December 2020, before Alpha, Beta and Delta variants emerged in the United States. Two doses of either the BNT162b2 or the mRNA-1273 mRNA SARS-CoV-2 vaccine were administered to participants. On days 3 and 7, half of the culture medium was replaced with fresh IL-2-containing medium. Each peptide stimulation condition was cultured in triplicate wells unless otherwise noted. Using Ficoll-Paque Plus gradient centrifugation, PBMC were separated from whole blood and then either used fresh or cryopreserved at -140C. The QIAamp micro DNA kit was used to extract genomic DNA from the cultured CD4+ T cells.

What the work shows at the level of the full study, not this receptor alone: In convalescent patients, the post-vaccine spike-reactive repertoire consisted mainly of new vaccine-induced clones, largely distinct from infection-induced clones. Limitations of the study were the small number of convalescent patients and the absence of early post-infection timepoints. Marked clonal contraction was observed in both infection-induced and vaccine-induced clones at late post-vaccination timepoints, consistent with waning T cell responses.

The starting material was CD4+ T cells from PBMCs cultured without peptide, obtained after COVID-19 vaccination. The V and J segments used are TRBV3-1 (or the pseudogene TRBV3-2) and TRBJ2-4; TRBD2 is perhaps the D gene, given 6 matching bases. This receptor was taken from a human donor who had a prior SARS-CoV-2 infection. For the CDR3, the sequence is CASSQEGRQLAKNIQYF. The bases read TGTGCCAGCAGCCAAGAAGGGAGGCAATTAGCCAAAAACATTCAGTACTTC.